The clone carrying this TCR beta chain appeared a few times. The antigen is unknown. There are 14 residues in the CDR3. After removal of 5 bases from V and 4 bases from J, the junction contained 6 bases not matched to a gene. Germline CDR1 SGHAT, CDR2 FQNNGV. The data belong to a study of T-cell memory formation after mild COVID-19. About the research overall: Clusters of TCRs were largely donor specific. Study-level results: Clones which contracted sat mainly in CM and EM if CD4+, and in EMRA if CD8+. Some SARS-CoV-2-responding clones were already detected in memory before infection.

With constant-segment primers, 5'RACE yielded cDNA libraries of TCR alpha and TCR beta that carried sample barcodes and UMIs. TCRdb analysed the 5' RACE reads with MiXCR anew, one entry per CDR3 protein. This table holds approximately 260,000 distinct CDR3 sequences, roughly 17% found once. The chain joins TRBV11-2 to TRBJ2-3; 7 nucleotides align to TRBD1. The sequenced sample was PBMCs or a T cell subset sorted from them (not recorded which). The receptor was isolated from a man aged 18 to 29 who had mild COVID-19 (a few samples of this study predate the infection). Cell type and time point are not known. The chain's CDR3 is CASSPDRWADTQYF. The CDR3 nucleotides read TGTGCCAGCAGCCCGGACAGGTGGGCAGATACGCAGTATTTT.